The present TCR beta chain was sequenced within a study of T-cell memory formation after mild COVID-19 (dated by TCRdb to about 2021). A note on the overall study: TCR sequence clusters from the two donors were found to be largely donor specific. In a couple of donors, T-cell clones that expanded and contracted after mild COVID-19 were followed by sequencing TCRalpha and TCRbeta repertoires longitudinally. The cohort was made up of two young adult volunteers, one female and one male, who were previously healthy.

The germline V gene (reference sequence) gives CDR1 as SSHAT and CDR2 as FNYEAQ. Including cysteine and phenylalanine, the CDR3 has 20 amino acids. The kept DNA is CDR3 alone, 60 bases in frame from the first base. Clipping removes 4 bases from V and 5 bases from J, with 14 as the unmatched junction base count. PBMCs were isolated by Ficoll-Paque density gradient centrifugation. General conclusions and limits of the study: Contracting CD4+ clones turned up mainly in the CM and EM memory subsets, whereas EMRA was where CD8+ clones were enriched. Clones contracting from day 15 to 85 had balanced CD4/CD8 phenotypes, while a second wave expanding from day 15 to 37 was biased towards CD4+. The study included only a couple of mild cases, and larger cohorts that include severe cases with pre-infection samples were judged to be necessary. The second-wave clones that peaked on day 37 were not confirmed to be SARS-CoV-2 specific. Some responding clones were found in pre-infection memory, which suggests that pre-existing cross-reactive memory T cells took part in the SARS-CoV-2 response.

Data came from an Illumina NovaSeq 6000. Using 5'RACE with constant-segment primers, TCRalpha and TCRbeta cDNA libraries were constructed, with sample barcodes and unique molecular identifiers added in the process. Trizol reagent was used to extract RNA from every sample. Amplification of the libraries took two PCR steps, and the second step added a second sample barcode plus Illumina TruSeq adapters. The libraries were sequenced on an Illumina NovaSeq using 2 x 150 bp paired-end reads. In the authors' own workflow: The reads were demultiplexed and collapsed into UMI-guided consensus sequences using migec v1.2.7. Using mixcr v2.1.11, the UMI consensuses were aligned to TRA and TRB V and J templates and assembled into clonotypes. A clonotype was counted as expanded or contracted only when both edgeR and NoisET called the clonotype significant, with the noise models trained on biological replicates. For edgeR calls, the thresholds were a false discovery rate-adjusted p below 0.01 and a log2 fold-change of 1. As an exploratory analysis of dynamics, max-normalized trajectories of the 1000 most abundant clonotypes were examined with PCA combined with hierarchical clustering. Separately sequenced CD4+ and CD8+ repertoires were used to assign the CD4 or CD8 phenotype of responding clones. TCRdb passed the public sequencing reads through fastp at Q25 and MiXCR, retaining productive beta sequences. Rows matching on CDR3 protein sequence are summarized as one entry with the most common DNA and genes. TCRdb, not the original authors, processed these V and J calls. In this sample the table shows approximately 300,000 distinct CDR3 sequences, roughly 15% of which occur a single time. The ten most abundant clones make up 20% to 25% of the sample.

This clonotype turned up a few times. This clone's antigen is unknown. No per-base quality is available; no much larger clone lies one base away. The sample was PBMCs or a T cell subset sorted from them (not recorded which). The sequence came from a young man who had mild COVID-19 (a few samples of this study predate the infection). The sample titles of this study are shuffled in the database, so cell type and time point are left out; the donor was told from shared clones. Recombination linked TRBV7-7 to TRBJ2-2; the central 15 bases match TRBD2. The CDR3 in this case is CASSYGPGLAGGPGTGELFF. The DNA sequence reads TGTGCCAGCAGCTATGGTCCGGGACTAGCGGGGGGCCCGGGGACCGGGGAGCTGTTTTTT.